Listed below are T cell receptor beta chains from one sample, sequenced in a study of response to subunit inactivated influenza vaccine. TCRdb re-called the RT-PCR reads with MiXCR, one entry per CDR3 protein. The table records about 780,000 distinct CDR3 sequences, around 18% of them present only once. Sample: PBMCs from blood, taken about 5 days after vaccination. The receptors originated from a man over 45 who received an inactivated influenza vaccine. Both conserved end residues are part of each CDR3. Fields, in order: V gene, clone size, D gene, J gene, CDR3 protein, CDR3 DNA. A D gene is named only where the DNA matches it firmly. The listing skips clone size in some rows; elsewhere it reads once, few, many or a size class.

v_gene: TRBV7-2
abundance: few
d_gene: -
j_gene: TRBJ2-5
CDR3aa: CASSLAGRPVETQYF
CDR3nt: TGTGCCAGCAGCTTAGCGGGACGGCCCGTGGAGACCCAGTACTTC

v_gene: TRBV6-2/TRBV6-3
abundance: few
d_gene: TRBD2
j_gene: TRBJ2-7
CDR3aa: CASSYTLAGAYEQYF
CDR3nt: TGTGCCAGCAGTTACACGCTAGCGGGAGCCTACGAGCAGTACTTC

v_gene: TRBV15
abundance: -
d_gene: TRBD1
j_gene: TRBJ1-4
CDR3aa: CATSRDRTGGEKLFF
CDR3nt: TGTGCCACCAGCAGAGATAGGACAGGGGGCGAAAAACTGTTTTTT

v_gene: TRBV11-2
abundance: few
d_gene: TRBD2
j_gene: TRBJ2-2
CDR3aa: CASSLRSGRLANTGELFF
CDR3nt: TGTGCCAGCAGCCTAAGGAGCGGGAGGCTCGCGAACACCGGGGAGCTGTTTTTT

v_gene: TRBV20-1
abundance: few
d_gene: -
j_gene: TRBJ1-6
CDR3aa: CSARAQTNSPLHF
CDR3nt: TGCAGTGCGAGGGCCCAGACTAATTCACCCCTCCACTTT

v_gene: TRBV28
abundance: -
d_gene: TRBD1
j_gene: TRBJ2-5
CDR3aa: CARRTGNQETQYF
CDR3nt: TGTGCCAGGCGGACAGGGAATCAAGAGACCCAGTACTTC

v_gene: TRBV20-1
abundance: -
d_gene: TRBD1
j_gene: TRBJ2-1
CDR3aa: CSARISWDRAWNEQFF
CDR3nt: TGCAGTGCTAGAATAAGTTGGGACAGGGCCTGGAATGAGCAGTTCTTC

v_gene: TRBV7-2
abundance: few
d_gene: TRBD1
j_gene: TRBJ2-1
CDR3aa: CASSQQGTPADEQFF
CDR3nt: TGTGCCAGCAGCCAACAGGGGACCCCGGCGGATGAGCAGTTCTTC

v_gene: TRBV7-6
abundance: -
d_gene: -
j_gene: TRBJ1-6
CDR3aa: CASSLASNSYNSPLHF
CDR3nt: TGTGCCAGCAGCCTAGCGTCGAACTCCTATAATTCACCCCTCCACTTT

v_gene: TRBV5-1
abundance: few
d_gene: -
j_gene: TRBJ2-1
CDR3aa: CASSLGPLKSQFF
CDR3nt: TGCGCCAGCAGCTTGGGTCCCCTTAAATCCCAGTTCTTC

v_gene: TRBV14
abundance: -
d_gene: -
j_gene: TRBJ2-2
CDR3aa: CASSQDRINTGELFF
CDR3nt: TGTGCCAGCAGCCAGGACCGGATAAACACCGGGGAGCTGTTTTTT

v_gene: TRBV12-3/TRBV12-4
abundance: few
d_gene: -
j_gene: TRBJ1-3
CDR3aa: CASKTQDSGNTIYF
CDR3nt: TGTGCCAGTAAAACTCAAGACTCTGGAAACACCATATATTTT

v_gene: TRBV2
abundance: -
d_gene: TRBD2
j_gene: TRBJ2-3
CDR3aa: CASSRLAGARDTQYF
CDR3nt: TGTGCCAGCAGTCGACTAGCGGGAGCGAGAGATACGCAGTATTTT

v_gene: TRBV12-3/TRBV12-4
abundance: -
d_gene: TRBD2
j_gene: TRBJ2-2
CDR3aa: CASSTQTSGVTGELFF
CDR3nt: TGTGCCAGCAGTACTCAAACTAGCGGGGTTACCGGGGAGCTGTTTTTT

v_gene: TRBV18
abundance: -
d_gene: TRBD1
j_gene: TRBJ1-2
CDR3aa: CASSRRDRDGYTF
CDR3nt: TGTGCCAGCTCACGCCGGGACAGGGATGGCTACACCTTC

v_gene: TRBV29-1
abundance: -
d_gene: -
j_gene: TRBJ2-5
CDR3aa: CSVGQQQETQYF
CDR3nt: TGCAGCGTCGGACAGCAGCAAGAGACCCAGTACTTC

v_gene: TRBV5-1
abundance: few
d_gene: -
j_gene: TRBJ2-5
CDR3aa: CASSIRDPSETQYF
CDR3nt: TGCGCCAGCAGCATCCGGGACCCCTCGGAGACCCAGTACTTC

v_gene: TRBV14
abundance: -
d_gene: TRBD2
j_gene: TRBJ2-1
CDR3aa: CASSQGGAGEQFF
CDR3nt: TGTGCCAGCAGCCAGGGAGGGGCTGGAGAGCAGTTCTTC

v_gene: TRBV6-6
abundance: few
d_gene: -
j_gene: TRBJ2-2
CDR3aa: CASRPPATGELFF
CDR3nt: TGTGCCAGCAGACCCCCGGCGACCGGGGAGCTGTTTTTT

v_gene: TRBV18
abundance: -
d_gene: TRBD1
j_gene: TRBJ1-5
CDR3aa: CASSDAGTGNNQPQHF
CDR3nt: TGTGCCAGCTCAGATGCCGGGACAGGGAACAATCAGCCCCAGCATTTT

v_gene: TRBV9
abundance: few
d_gene: -
j_gene: TRBJ2-1
CDR3aa: CASSVAGSGNEQFF
CDR3nt: TGTGCCAGCAGCGTAGCCGGCAGCGGGAATGAGCAGTTCTTC

v_gene: TRBV6-2/TRBV6-3
abundance: -
d_gene: TRBD1
j_gene: TRBJ1-1
CDR3aa: CASSYSRKGATEAFF
CDR3nt: TGTGCCAGCAGTTACTCGAGGAAGGGGGCAACTGAAGCTTTCTTT

v_gene: TRBV7-9
abundance: -
d_gene: TRBD2
j_gene: TRBJ2-1
CDR3aa: CASRGGRYNEQFF
CDR3nt: TGTGCCAGCAGGGGAGGGAGGTACAATGAGCAGTTCTTC

v_gene: TRBV20-1
abundance: few
d_gene: -
j_gene: TRBJ2-7
CDR3aa: CSARSRNYEQYF
CDR3nt: TGCAGTGCTAGATCCCGAAACTACGAGCAGTACTTC

v_gene: TRBV12-3/TRBV12-4
abundance: few
d_gene: TRBD1
j_gene: TRBJ2-6
CDR3aa: CASSSGQGDVLTF
CDR3nt: TGTGCCAGCAGTTCTGGACAGGGGGACGTCCTGACTTTC

v_gene: TRBV20-1
abundance: -
d_gene: -
j_gene: TRBJ2-7
CDR3aa: CSAPREGAYEQYF
CDR3nt: TGCAGTGCTCCTAGGGAGGGGGCTTACGAGCAGTACTTC

v_gene: TRBV20-1
abundance: few
d_gene: -
j_gene: TRBJ2-7
CDR3aa: CSAGRRSGEQYF
CDR3nt: TGCAGTGCTGGTAGGAGGTCGGGGGAGCAGTACTTC

v_gene: TRBV2
abundance: -
d_gene: -
j_gene: TRBJ2-2
CDR3aa: CASSEQNTNTGELFF
CDR3nt: TGTGCCAGCAGTGAACAGAACACGAACACCGGGGAGCTGTTTTTT

v_gene: TRBV12-3/TRBV12-4
abundance: many
d_gene: -
j_gene: TRBJ2-2
CDR3aa: CASSQRSAGELFF
CDR3nt: TGTGCCAGCAGTCAAAGATCGGCGGGGGAGCTGTTTTTT